This T cell receptor (beta chain) appears in the sequencing data of a study of CD8 T cells in ankylosing spondylitis. TCRdb independently ran MiXCR on the 5' RACE reads; one entry per CDR3 protein. Of around 23,000 distinct CDR3 sequences listed, about a sixth are singletons. This clonotype showed up many times. Its antigen is still unknown. General observations from the study: A TCR beta motif of roughly 8 highly homologous variants seemed to mark ankylosing spondylitis blood.

The CDR3 has 12 amino acids. Germline loops: CDR1 SQVTM, CDR2 ANQGSEA. Germline trimming cut 6 bases from V and 6 bases from J; bases unmatched to any gene: 5. The sample comprised blood. The chain links TRBV29-1 to TRBJ1-3; 7 bases match TRBD1. The TCR sequence derives from a male donor with ankylosing spondylitis or in good health (not recorded which). The CDR3 loop is CSVGTAENTIYF. In DNA form, the CDR3 reads TGCAGCGTGGGGACAGCGGAAAACACCATATATTTT.